The 21 T cell receptor beta chains in this list originate from one sample, sequenced in a study of T cell responses to AZD1222 COVID-19 vaccine. TCRdb's table, derived via immunoSEQ multiplex PCR, lists solely in-frame clones and lacks some. The sample has roughly 150,000 clones; over 80% are singletons. The material was peripheral blood, obtained 28 days after the second AZD1222 dose. The receptors stem from an adult who received the AZD1222 COVID-19 vaccine.

The chain is built from TRBV4-3 and TRBJ2-4; 9 positions agree with TRBD1. The CDR3 is 15 amino acids. Per the germline V gene, CDR1 is LGHNA and CDR2 is YSLEER. V lost 0 bases and J lost 8; bases outside the gene matches: 5. The CDR3 bases are TGCGCCAGCAGCCAAGAAGGGGACAGGGTGGACATTCAGTACTTC. It codes for CASSQEGDRVDIQYF.

The chain is built from TRBV19 and TRBJ2-5; D gene ambiguous. This CDR3 contains 15 residues. V lost 5 bases to trimming and J lost 4 bases, with 17 bases between them. CDR1 is LNHDA and CDR2 is SQIVND in the germline V gene (reference sequence). The CDR3 nucleotides read TGTGCCAGTAGTCCCCCGCCGGGCTTGGGAGAGACCCAGTACTTC. Amino acid sequence: CASSPPPGLGETQYF.

This chain joins TRBV20-1 and TRBJ2-7; D gene uncertain. This CDR3 contains 11 residues. CDR1 DFQATT and CDR2 SNEGSKA come from the germline V gene (reference sequence). The germline V and J ends were trimmed by 5 bases and 0 bases, with 5 bases remaining between them. The CDR3 loop reads CSAPSSYEQYF. In nucleotides, the CDR3 is TGCAGTGCTCCCAGCTCCTACGAGCAGTACTTC.

The genes are TRBV19 and TRBJ1-5; the D gene is possibly TRBD1 (6 bases). The CDR3 consists of 15 residues. Trimming stripped 5 bases from V and 4 bases from J, with 15 bases between. Germline loops: CDR1 LNHDA, CDR2 SQIVND (reference sequence). The CDR3 sequence: CASSDRGGGNQPQHF. CDR3 bases: TGTGCCAGTAGTGACCGAGGGGGAGGGAATCAGCCCCAGCATTTT.

Only a few counts were recorded for this clone. V usage is TRBV7-2 and J usage is TRBJ1-2; 8 positions match TRBD1. Germline CDR1 is SGHTA and CDR2 is FQGNSA. The CDR3 loop spans 15 amino acids. V lost 5 bases to trimming and J lost 3 bases; unmatched junction nucleotides: 8. The CDR3 here is CASSPSGGSYYGYTF. CDR3 in DNA: TGTGCCAGCAGCCCCTCAGGGGGCTCGTACTATGGCTACACCTTC.

The chain is built from TRBV7-2 and TRBJ1-2; TRBD1 matches at 11 bases. The germline V gene encodes CDR1 SGHTA and CDR2 FQGNSA. The trim removed 1 base at V and 8 bases at J, leaving 3 bases unmatched. This CDR3 has 14 amino acids. The CDR3 DNA reads TGTGCCAGCAGCTTAGGGTGGACAGGGGGCGGCTACACCTTC. Translated, it gives CASSLGWTGGGYTF.

In its sample, this clone was seen many times. This chain links TRBV3-1 (or the pseudogene TRBV3-2) with TRBJ1-5, with D perhaps matching TRBD1 (6 bases). CDR3 length: 13 amino acids. CDR1 is LGHDT and CDR2 is YNNKEL in the germline V gene (reference sequence). V lost 3 bases to trimming and J lost 3 bases, with 6 bases between them. Written as DNA, the CDR3 is TGTGCCAGCAGCCAGGGGGCCAATCAGCCCCAGCATTTT. Protein product: CASSQGANQPQHF.

This rearrangement joins TRBV4-1 to TRBJ2-3; the match to TRBD1 covers 9 bases. The length of the CDR3 is 15 residues. The trim removed 3 bases at V and 5 bases at J, leaving 6 bases unmatched. CDR1 MGHRA and CDR2 YSYEKL come from the germline V gene. The CDR3 reads CASSQATGGLDTQYF. The CDR3 nucleotides are TGCGCCAGCAGCCAGGCTACAGGGGGCTTAGATACGCAGTATTTT.

The chain links TRBV7-9 to TRBJ1-4; 9 nucleotides match TRBD1. The CDR3 sequence is 14 residues long. In germline, CDR1 is SEHNR, CDR2 FQNEAQ (reference sequence). Losses at the gene ends were 5 bases for V and 7 bases for J; bases not matched to a gene: 5. The CDR3: CASSIPGQGEKLFF. The CDR3 region has the DNA TGTGCCAGCAGCATCCCGGGACAGGGTGAAAAACTGTTTTTT.

The chain links TRBV12-3 or TRBV12-4 to TRBJ2-1; no clear D gene. This CDR3 spans 13 amino acids. Trimming cost V 0 bases and J 6 bases, with 6 bases left between them. The CDR3 region has the DNA TGTGCCAGCAGTTTAGCAAGCCCCAATGAGCAGTTCTTC. It codes for CASSLASPNEQFF.

The chain joins TRBV7-2 to TRBJ2-7; TRBD1 matches at 7 bases. The germline V gene encodes CDR1 SGHTA and CDR2 FQGNSA. The CDR3 covers 14 residues. V was pared by 1 base and J by 3 bases, with 3 bases of the junction left unmatched. The DNA for the CDR3 is TGTGCCAGCAGCTTAGATGCAGGGGGCTACGAGCAGTACTTC. Protein sequence: CASSLDAGGYEQYF.

CDR3 in amino acids: CASRPRVEYGYTF. CDR3 coding DNA: TGTGCCAGTAGACCCAGGGTGGAGTATGGCTACACCTTC. The rearrangement links TRBV19 to TRBJ1-2, with D perhaps matching TRBD1 (5 bases). Trimming took off 6 bases at V and 5 bases at J, with 13 bases between the two ends. There are 13 residues in the CDR3. Germline V CDR1 and CDR2: LNHDA, SQIVND (reference sequence).

This chain connects TRBV19 to TRBJ2-6; no firm D call. CDR3 length: 14 residues. V dropped 6 bases and J dropped 1 base, with 7 bases sitting between them. Germline CDR1 is LNHDA and CDR2 is SQIVND (reference sequence). CDR3 region: CASRALSGANVLTF. Written as DNA, the CDR3 is TGTGCCAGTAGAGCCCTATCTGGGGCCAACGTCCTGACTTTC.

The chain recombines TRBV7-6 with TRBJ1-6; 8 bases are a match to TRBD1. V dropped 5 bases and J dropped 7; count of bases not matched to a gene: 10. The CDR3 contains 16 residues. Germline V lookup: CDR1 SGHVS, CDR2 FNYEAQ. CDR3 loop: CASSPRTGRANSPLHF. The CDR3 DNA reads TGTGCCAGCAGCCCACGGACAGGGCGAGCCAATTCACCCCTCCACTTT.

The chain links TRBV11-2 to TRBJ1-1, with D perhaps matching TRBD1 (5 bases). This CDR3 contains 14 residues. Germline CDR1 SGHAT, CDR2 FQNNGV. Trimming took off 2 bases at V and 2 bases at J, with 9 bases between the two ends. The CDR3 sequence is CASSLNGGNTEAFF. Here the CDR3 DNA reads TGTGCCAGCAGCTTAAACGGGGGAAACACTGAAGCTTTCTTT.

The V and J genes are TRBV6-6 and TRBJ1-5, with unresolved D. The length of the CDR3 is 12 residues. The germline V gene encodes CDR1 MNHNY and CDR2 SVGAGI (reference sequence). Trimming pared 0 bases from V and 5 bases from J, leaving 2 bases between. CDR3 protein: CASSYSDQPQHF. The DNA for the CDR3 is TGTGCCAGCAGTTACTCGGATCAGCCCCAGCATTTT.

The chain uses TRBV18 and TRBJ2-1; maybe TRBD2 (5 bases). The CDR3 sequence is 13 residues long. Germline V lookup: CDR1 KGHSH, CDR2 LQKENI. The ends were cut back, 6 bases at V and 0 bases at J, with 6 bases in the middle. The CDR3, as DNA: TGTGCCAGCTCGGACTCCTCCTACAATGAGCAGTTCTTC. Its protein is CASSDSSYNEQFF.

The chain joins TRBV7-9 to TRBJ1-4; possibly TRBD1 for D (6 bases). The length of the CDR3 is 16 residues. In germline, CDR1 is SEHNR, CDR2 FQNEAQ (reference sequence). Trimming left V 5 bases short and J 3 bases short, with 16 bases between. DNA of the CDR3: TGTGCCAGCAGCGCCGAGGGGGGGATTCCTAATGAAAAACTGTTTTTT. It encodes CASSAEGGIPNEKLFF.

The chain is built from TRBV6-4 and TRBJ2-7, with 7 bases identical to TRBD1. CDR1 and CDR2 from the germline V gene are MRHNA and SNTAGT. Trimming took 0 bases from V and 2 from J; bases not matched to a gene: 4. This CDR3 has 15 amino acids. CDR3 residues: CASSDSYRGPYEQYF. The CDR3 DNA follows: TGTGCCAGCAGTGACTCCTACAGGGGTCCCTACGAGCAGTACTTC.

The chain employs TRBV5-5 and TRBJ1-1, with a tentative D call TRBD1 (5 bases). CDR3 length equals 13 residues. V was clipped by 2 bases and J by 3 bases, with 8 bases between them. The germline CDR1 and CDR2 sequences are SGHKS and YYEKEE (reference sequence). The CDR3 reads CASSFGTDTEAFF. CDR3 bases: TGTGCCAGCAGCTTCGGGACGGACACTGAAGCTTTCTTT.

V usage is TRBV2 and J usage is TRBJ1-4, with D possibly being TRBD1 (5 bases). There are 16 residues in the CDR3. Trimming stripped 6 bases from V and 6 bases from J, with 20 bases between. Germline assignment: CDR1 SNHLY and CDR2 FYNNEI. The CDR3 is CASRPGQGGADEKLFF. For the CDR3, the DNA is TGTGCCAGCAGGCCCGGGCAGGGAGGGGCTGATGAAAAACTGTTTTTT.